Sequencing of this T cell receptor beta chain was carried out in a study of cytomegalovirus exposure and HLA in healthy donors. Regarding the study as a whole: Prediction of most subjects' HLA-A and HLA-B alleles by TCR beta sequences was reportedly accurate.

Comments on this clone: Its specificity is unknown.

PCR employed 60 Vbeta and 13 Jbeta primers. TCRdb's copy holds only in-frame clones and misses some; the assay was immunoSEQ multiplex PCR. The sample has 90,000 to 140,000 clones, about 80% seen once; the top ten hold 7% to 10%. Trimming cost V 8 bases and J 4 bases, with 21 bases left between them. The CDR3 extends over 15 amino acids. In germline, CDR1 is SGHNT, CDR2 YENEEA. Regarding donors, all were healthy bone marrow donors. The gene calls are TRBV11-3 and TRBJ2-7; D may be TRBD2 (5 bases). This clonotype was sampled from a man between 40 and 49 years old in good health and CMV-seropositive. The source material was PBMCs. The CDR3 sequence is CASGRPPKGEYEQYF. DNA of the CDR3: TGTGCCAGCGGCCGTCCCCCGAAGGGAGAGTACGAGCAGTACTTC.